The 32 T cell receptor beta chains below come from one sample, sequenced in a study of CD8+ T cells in alopecia areata. As the sequencing template, cDNA was produced by extracting RNA and reverse transcribing it. TCRdb's copy holds only in-frame clones and misses some; the assay was immunoSEQ multiplex PCR. The table includes about 110,000 clones, approximately 61% detected once. The specimen was NKG2D-low CD8+ T cells sorted from blood. These receptor sequences come from a human donor with alopecia areata.

The table lists this clone with a count of one. This chain connects TRBV7-8 to TRBJ1-1; D remains unclear. From germline, CDR1 is SGHVS and CDR2 FQNEAQ. The ends were cut back, 1 base at V and 1 base at J, with 4 bases in the middle. The CDR3 has 13 amino acids. CDR3 DNA: TGTGCCAGCAGCTTAGGGACGAACACTGAAGCTTTCTTT. It is translated as CASSLGTNTEAFF.

Written as DNA, the CDR3 is TGTGCCAGCAGGGCGAGCGGGAGATTACTATACAATGAGCAGTTCTTC. Translated, it gives CASRASGRLLYNEQFF. This sequence joins TRBV28 and TRBJ2-1, with 8 bases lining up with TRBD2. The CDR3 totals 16 residues. V shed 6 bases and J 4 bases; nucleotides not matched to a gene: 11. Germline V gene lookup returns CDR1 MDHEN and CDR2 SYDVKM.

The genes are TRBV7-2 and TRBJ2-7; D unclear. Germline CDR1 and CDR2: SGHTA and FQGNSA. CDR3 length equals 14 residues. V lost 4 bases, J lost 3 bases, and 13 bases lay in between. CDR3 DNA: TGTGCCAGCAGCTGGCCGGGTGCTCTCTACGAGCAGTACTTC. Translated: CASSWPGALYEQYF.

V and J are TRBV9 and TRBJ2-7; TRBD1 aligns across 7 bases. The junction had 12 bases not matched to a gene; V was cut back by 4 bases and J by 5 bases. This CDR3 is 15 amino acids long. Germline-derived CDR1 and CDR2 are SGDLS and YYNGEE. Here the CDR3 DNA reads TGTGCCAGCAGCCCACAGGGGTCAGTGGGCCACGAGCAGTACTTC. Its protein is CASSPQGSVGHEQYF.

This chain connects TRBV29-1 to TRBJ2-7; D tentatively reads TRBD1 or TRBD2 (7 bases each). Germline V gives CDR1 SQVTM, CDR2 ANQGSEA. CDR3 length: 13 amino acids. Trimming took 5 bases from V and 2 from J, leaving 13 bases between them. The CDR3 region is CSVPTGTTYEQYF. The CDR3 DNA reads TGCAGCGTTCCGACAGGGACTACCTACGAGCAGTACTTC.

The V gene is TRBV9, the J gene TRBJ2-7; TRBD2 matches 10 bases. J lost 6 bases, V lost 2 bases, and 2 bases had no gene match. There are 13 residues in the CDR3. The germline V gene encodes CDR1 SGDLS and CDR2 YYNGEE. CDR3 loop: CASSVTSGLEQYF. The CDR3 DNA is TGTGCCAGCAGCGTGACTAGCGGGCTCGAGCAGTACTTC.

This clone was picked up a small number of times. The chain carries TRBV11-1 and TRBJ2-3; D not resolved. Germline V gene sequence: CDR1 SGHAT, CDR2 FQDESV (reference sequence). The CDR3 runs 14 residues. Trimming removed 3 bases from V and 2 bases from J, with 9 bases in between. The CDR3 sequence: CASSFAGVTDTQYF. The CDR3 nucleotides are TGTGCCAGCAGCTTCGCAGGAGTCACAGATACGCAGTATTTT.

This clone was counted only a few times. The chain combines TRBV29-1 with TRBJ2-3; D is unresolved. V was clipped by 7 bases and J by 2 bases, with 13 bases between them. This CDR3 is 13 amino acids long. Germline V gene sequence: CDR1 SQVTM, CDR2 ANQGSEA. Written as DNA, the CDR3 is TGCAGCGGGAGAGGCGCGGTCACAGATACGCAGTATTTT. The encoded protein is CSGRGAVTDTQYF.

V gene TRBV27 combines with J gene TRBJ2-1; 8 bases line up with TRBD2. The junction had 18 bases not matched to a gene; V was cut back by 7 bases and J by 7 bases. The CDR3 has 17 residues. Germline V lookup: CDR1 MNHEY, CDR2 SMNVEV (reference sequence). The CDR3 reads CASTRLGTGLGVNEQFF. CDR3 DNA: TGTGCCAGCACACGTTTAGGGACGGGACTAGGTGTTAATGAGCAGTTCTTC.

The genes are TRBV29-1 and TRBJ2-1, with a tentative D call TRBD1 (6 bases). V was clipped by 6 bases and J by 0 bases, with 12 bases between them. Germline V gives CDR1 SQVTM, CDR2 ANQGSEA. There are 14 residues in the CDR3. The CDR3 protein is CSVSQDSSYNEQFF. CDR3 DNA sequence: TGCAGCGTCTCGCAGGACAGCTCCTACAATGAGCAGTTCTTC.

CDR3: CASSLGTASALGQYF. CDR3 coding DNA: TGTGCCAGCAGCTTAGGCACGGCGTCTGCTTTGGGGCAGTACTTC. V usage is TRBV13 and J usage is TRBJ2-7; D gene uncertain. The CDR3 is 15 amino acids. The germline V gene encodes CDR1 PRHDT and CDR2 FYEKMQ (reference sequence). V was shortened by 0 bases and J by 9 bases, with 18 bases between the two germline ends.

The chain links TRBV19 to TRBJ1-2, with TRBD1 identical over 7 bases. V shed 6 bases, J shed 4 bases, and the junction held 11 bases outside the gene matches. The CDR3 contains 15 residues. Germline V gives CDR1 LNHDA, CDR2 SQIVND (reference sequence). CDR3 DNA: TGTGCCAGTAGCACGAAACAGGGGCTGGGCTATGGCTACACCTTC. Translated: CASSTKQGLGYGYTF.

This chain joins TRBV27 and TRBJ1-5, with D possibly matching TRBD1 (5 bases). Trimming removed 5 bases from V and 0 bases from J, with 11 bases in between. CDR3 length: 15 residues. CDR1 is MNHEY and CDR2 is SMNVEV in the germline V gene (reference sequence). The CDR3 here is CASSAEGYSNQPQHF. CDR3 sequence (DNA): TGTGCCAGCAGTGCCGAGGGGTATAGCAATCAGCCCCAGCATTTT.

The V and J genes are TRBV25-1 and TRBJ2-2; D gene uncertain. Germline V gene lookup returns CDR1 MGHDK and CDR2 SYGVNS. This CDR3 contains 10 residues. The V end lost 10 bases, the J end lost 6 bases, and 6 bases lay between the germline ends. CDR3 in DNA: TGTGCCACAGCCGCCGGGGAGCTGTTTTTT. It specifies CATAAGELFF.

In this sample, this clone turned up a few times. The gene calls are TRBV2 and TRBJ1-3; D not resolved. The CDR3 loop spans 16 amino acids. The V gene lost 11 bases and the J gene lost 0 bases, with 20 bases spanning the gap. From germline, CDR1 is SNHLY and CDR2 FYNNEI. CDR3 bases: TGTGCCGGTCCGCAGGCGGGCGCCAGCTCTGGAAACACCATATATTTT. Translating gives CAGPQAGASSGNTIYF. The full variable domain, with the rest looked up from reference TRBV2 and TRBJ1-3, is EPEVTQTPSHQVTQMGQEVILRCVPISNHLYFYWYRQILGQKVEFLVSFYNNEISEKSEIFDDQFSVERPDGSNFTLKIRSTKLEDSAMYFCAGPQAGASSGNTIYFGEGSWLTVV.

In its sample, this clone was seen a few times. The CDR3 coding sequence is TGTGCCAGCCTCGGTTCCGATACGCAGTATTTT. As protein: CASLGSDTQYF. J is TRBJ2-3 and V is TRBV2; D remains ambiguous. V lost 8 bases, J lost 6 bases, and 9 bases lay in between. This CDR3 has 11 amino acids. The germline CDR1 and CDR2 sequences are SNHLY and FYNNEI.

This clone turned up a few times. The rearrangement links TRBV29-1 to TRBJ1-1; 7 positions agree with TRBD1. CDR1 is SQVTM, CDR2 ANQGSEA, per germline. Losses at the gene ends were 5 bases for V and 5 bases for J; bases not matched to a gene: 14. The CDR3 consists of 15 residues. The DNA for the CDR3 is TGCAGCGTTCTCAAATTGGGGAGGGGGCATACTGAAGCTTTCTTT. Protein: CSVLKLGRGHTEAFF.

This chain joins TRBV13 and TRBJ2-7, with 9 bases fitting TRBD1. Per germline, CDR1 PRHDT and CDR2 FYEKMQ (reference sequence). The CDR3 sequence is 14 residues long. Unmatched junction bases numbered 5, after V lost 5 bases and J lost 3 bases. The DNA of the CDR3 is TGTGCCAGCAGCATGGGACAGGGCGGCTACGAGCAGTACTTC. Encoded protein: CASSMGQGGYEQYF. The full variable domain, completed using reference TRBV13 and TRBJ2-7, is AAGVIQSPRHLIKEKRETATLKCYPIPRHDTVYWYQQGPGQDPQFLISFYEKMQSDKGSIPDRFSAQQFSDYHSELNMSSLELGDSALYFCASSMGQGGYEQYFGPGTRLTVT.

This clone was seen only a few times. The chain joins TRBV29-1 to TRBJ2-3; D ambiguous. The CDR3 is 14 residues long. Germline V gene data show CDR1 as SQVTM and CDR2 as ANQGSEA. Trimming left V 3 bases short and J 1 base short, with 11 bases between. CDR3 protein: CSVDGDTRTDTQYF. CDR3 in DNA: TGCAGCGTTGATGGTGACACCCGCACAGATACGCAGTATTTT.

This chain uses TRBV4-1 with TRBJ2-2, with 8 bases that match TRBD1. The CDR3 is 14 residues long. V shed 3 bases, J shed 6 bases, and the junction held 3 bases outside the gene matches. Germline loops: CDR1 MGHRA, CDR2 YSYEKL. This CDR3 reads CASSQGTGAGELFF. Here the CDR3 DNA reads TGCGCCAGCAGCCAGGGGACAGGCGCCGGGGAGCTGTTTTTT.

The chain has TRBV4-1 and TRBJ2-3; 11 bases agree with TRBD2. This CDR3 region has 15 residues. Germline assignment: CDR1 MGHRA and CDR2 YSYEKL. V dropped 6 bases and J dropped 4; count of bases not matched to a gene: 6. CDR3 region: CASRLTSGSADTQYF. The CDR3 DNA reads as TGCGCCAGCAGACTAACTAGCGGGAGCGCAGATACGCAGTATTTT.

The V and J genes are TRBV13 and TRBJ2-7; unclear D gene. The CDR3 is made up of 13 amino acids. The V end was cut by 5 bases, the J end by 3 bases, with 11 bases between. Germline loops: CDR1 PRHDT, CDR2 FYEKMQ (reference sequence). The CDR3 region has the DNA TGTGCCAGCAGCCTCACCCTCAACTACGAGCAGTACTTC. Translating it yields CASSLTLNYEQYF.

This clone was picked up a small number of times. The rearrangement links TRBV6-6 to TRBJ2-1; D ambiguous. The CDR3 sequence is 16 residues long. Germline CDR1 is MNHNY and CDR2 is SVGAGI (reference sequence). The germline V and J ends were trimmed by 2 bases and 1 base, with 12 bases remaining between them. The CDR3 protein is CASSYPASPSYNEQFF. The CDR3 nucleotides read TGTGCCAGCAGTTACCCCGCCTCCCCATCCTACAATGAGCAGTTCTTC.

This chain joins TRBV2 and TRBJ2-5; D gene unclear. CDR1 and CDR2 (germline): SNHLY, FYNNEI. The CDR3 has 15 residues. Trimming cost V 2 bases and J 4 bases, with 14 bases left between them. Here the CDR3 DNA reads TGTGCCAGCAGTGAATTTATGGCAGCCGGAGAGACCCAGTACTTC. Its protein product is CASSEFMAAGETQYF.

CDR3 sequence (DNA): TGCGCCAGCAGCCAGCTCCTGGGGTTTGGTGGGGAAGAGGTGGAAAAACTGTTTTTT. Amino acid sequence: CASSQLLGFGGEEVEKLFF. V and J are TRBV4-1 and TRBJ1-4, with no clear D. The germline CDR1 and CDR2 sequences are MGHRA and YSYEKL. CDR3 length: 19 amino acids. The germline V and J ends were trimmed by 3 bases and 8 bases, with 28 bases remaining between them.

The chain recombines TRBV29-1 with TRBJ2-7; the match to TRBD1 covers 7 bases. CDR1 and CDR2 from the germline V gene are SQVTM and ANQGSEA. Germline trimming cut 5 bases from V and 5 bases from J; bases unmatched to any gene: 18. CDR3 size: 16 residues. In DNA, the CDR3 is TGCAGCGTTCAATCTGCCACAGGGGACGCTTCCGACGAGCAGTACTTC. Residues: CSVQSATGDASDEQYF.

This clone was picked up one time. The V call is TRBV30, the J call TRBJ2-1; unclear D gene. The CDR3 extends over 12 amino acids. V was clipped by 0 bases and J by 7 bases, with 7 bases between them. Germline V gene data show CDR1 as GTSNPN and CDR2 as SVGIG (reference sequence). Here the CDR3 reads CAWSVSRNEQFF. The CDR3 DNA reads as TGTGCCTGGAGTGTATCCAGAAATGAGCAGTTCTTC.

As to this clone: A read error may be the cause here, since a much bigger clone is one base away. V gene TRBV5-6 combines with J gene TRBJ2-7, with no clear D. CDR3 length: 12 amino acids. The ends were cut back, 4 bases at V and 1 base at J, with 6 bases in the middle. The germline V gene has CDR1 SGHDT and CDR2 YYEEEE. The CDR3: CASSQGSYEQYF. CDR3 nucleotide sequence: TGTGCCAGCAGCCAAGGGTCCTACGAGCAGTACTTC.

This chain links TRBV5-6 with TRBJ2-7, with D possibly matching TRBD2 (6 bases). Per the germline V gene, CDR1 is SGHDT and CDR2 is YYEEEE. Deletions cut 4 bases from V and 3 bases from J, with 14 bases between. The CDR3 has 14 amino acids. This CDR3 is CASSETGLIYEQYF. CDR3 bases: TGTGCCAGCAGCGAGACGGGACTGATCTACGAGCAGTACTTC.

The chain uses TRBV9 and TRBJ2-1; D is perhaps TRBD1 (5 bases). CDR3 length equals 14 residues. Germline-derived CDR1 and CDR2 are SGDLS and YYNGEE. The V end was cut by 2 bases, the J end by 8 bases, with 14 bases between. The CDR3 sequence: CASSVSSGRDEQFF. The DNA for the CDR3 is TGTGCCAGCAGCGTGAGTTCAGGGCGAGATGAGCAGTTCTTC.

In this sample, this clone turned up a few times. The chain links TRBV2 to TRBJ2-1; 10 nucleotides align to TRBD2. Germline lookup yields CDR1 SNHLY and CDR2 FYNNEI. CDR3 length equals 15 residues. V lost 6 bases and J lost 6; bases outside the gene matches: 8. The CDR3 loop is CASRVPGTSANEQFF. The CDR3 DNA is TGTGCCAGCAGGGTCCCCGGGACTAGCGCCAATGAGCAGTTCTTC.

This chain connects TRBV6-5 to TRBJ1-1; no firm D call. This CDR3 comprises 14 residues. Trimming stripped 5 bases from V and 1 base from J, with 11 bases between. Germline values: CDR1 MNHEY, CDR2 SVGAGI. CDR3 in amino acids: CASSPVRSNTEAFF. The CDR3 DNA reads as TGTGCCAGCAGTCCCGTAAGATCGAACACTGAAGCTTTCTTT.